This is a list of T cell receptor beta chains from one sample in a study of T cell responses to AZD1222 COVID-19 vaccine. Produced via immunoSEQ multiplex PCR; TCRdb's table is partial and in-frame only. The top ten clones hold about 5.5% of a sample with around 140,000 clones, 92% of them seen once. The material was peripheral blood, obtained on day 0 of AZD1222 vaccination. The source of these receptors is an adult in good health. Both conserved end residues are part of each CDR3. Each record gives: V gene, J gene, clone size, D gene, CDR3 protein, CDR3 DNA. D genes are given only for firm matches. Size is omitted from some rows. Given values are once, few, many or a class for expanded clones.

TRBV29-1	TRBJ1-4	once	TRBD1	CSVTEQGADEKLFF	TGCAGCGTTACTGAACAGGGGGCTGATGAAAAACTGTTTTTT
TRBV5-8	TRBJ2-1	few	.	CASSLSGGGPREQFF	TGTGCCAGCAGCTTATCAGGGGGGGGGCCGAGGGAGCAGTTCTTC
TRBV5-1	TRBJ2-3	.	.	CASSLGIGRQKASDTQYF	TGCGCCAGCAGCTTGGGGATCGGGAGACAGAAAGCGTCAGATACGCAGTATTTT
TRBV18	TRBJ2-7	.	.	CASSPSGGASYEQYF	TGTGCCAGCTCACCCTCGGGGGGCGCTTCGTACGAGCAGTACTTC
TRBV5-4	TRBJ1-6	once	.	CASSLGGGRRGGSPLHF	TGTGCCAGCAGCTTGGGAGGAGGGCGCCGAGGAGGATCACCCCTCCACTTT
TRBV3-1/TRBV3-2	TRBJ1-3	once	TRBD1	CASSQDPGQGFSGNTIYF	TGTGCCAGCAGCCAAGATCCAGGACAGGGATTTTCTGGAAACACCATATATTTT
TRBV20-1	TRBJ2-5	.	.	CSARTETQYF	TGCAGTGCTAGAACAGAGACCCAGTACTTC
TRBV29-1	TRBJ1-3	.	.	CSVKRGTGENTIYF	TGCAGCGTCAAAAGGGGGACGGGTGAAAACACCATATATTTT
TRBV4-2	TRBJ2-3	.	.	CASSPDSPDTQYF	TGTGCCAGCAGCCCCGACTCCCCTGATACGCAGTATTTT
TRBV25-1	TRBJ2-1	.	.	CASSRAGGYNEQFF	TGTGCCAGCAGTAGGGCCGGGGGTTACAATGAGCAGTTCTTC
TRBV5-1	TRBJ2-2	.	.	CASSLEPGLGELFF	TGCGCCAGCAGCTTGGAACCTGGGCTCGGGGAGCTGTTTTTT
TRBV5-6	TRBJ2-3	.	TRBD2	CASSLPSGATDTQYF	TGTGCCAGCAGCTTGCCTAGCGGGGCCACAGATACGCAGTATTTT
TRBV7-9	TRBJ2-2	.	TRBD1	CASSLTGVLSGELFF	TGTGCCAGCAGCTTAACAGGGGTACTGTCCGGGGAGCTGTTTTTT
TRBV20-1	TRBJ2-2	.	.	CSAIEGRTGELFF	TGCAGTGCTATTGAGGGACGTACCGGGGAGCTGTTTTTT
TRBV7-9	TRBJ1-3	.	.	CAGTEGPNGNTIYF	TGTGCCGGCACGGAGGGACCGAATGGAAACACCATATATTTT
TRBV5-6	TRBJ2-2	.	TRBD2	CASSLVAGVFTGELFF	TGTGCCAGCAGCTTGGTCGCGGGAGTATTCACCGGGGAGCTGTTTTTT
TRBV6-6	TRBJ2-1	.	TRBD2	CASSLLAGGLNEQFF	TGTGCCAGCAGCCTTTTAGCGGGGGGGCTTAATGAGCAGTTCTTC
TRBV6-1	TRBJ2-3	.	.	CASSEAVPRLADTQYF	TGTGCCAGCAGTGAAGCGGTCCCGAGACTGGCAGATACGCAGTATTTT
TRBV5-1	TRBJ2-4	.	.	CASSPATGPKNIQYF	TGCGCCAGCAGCCCTGCCACGGGGCCCAAAAACATTCAGTACTTC
TRBV27	TRBJ1-1	.	TRBD1	CASSTVDRGREAFF	TGTGCCAGCAGTACCGTTGACAGGGGCCGTGAAGCTTTCTTT
TRBV2	TRBJ1-2	few	.	CASSEELHSLYGYTF	TGTGCCAGCAGTGAAGAGTTACACAGTCTTTATGGCTACACCTTC
TRBV15	TRBJ2-2	.	.	CATSPNGARYTGELFF	TGTGCCACCAGCCCCAATGGGGCGAGGTACACCGGGGAGCTGTTTTTT
TRBV19	TRBJ2-1	.	.	CASKDRRVVTYNEQFF	TGTGCCAGCAAAGATCGGAGGGTCGTAACGTACAATGAGCAGTTCTTC
TRBV6-5	TRBJ1-2	.	.	CASRHGESGYTF	TGTGCCAGCCGGCATGGGGAGTCGGGCTACACCTTC
TRBV6-5	TRBJ1-3	.	TRBD1	CASRTRDSYGNTIYF	TGTGCCAGCAGAACCCGGGACAGTTACGGAAACACCATATATTTT
TRBV3-1/TRBV3-2	TRBJ2-7	once	TRBD1	CASSQDPGGSYEQYF	TGTGCCAGCAGCCAAGACCCAGGGGGCAGCTACGAGCAGTACTTC
TRBV12-3/TRBV12-4	TRBJ2-7	.	.	CASSKRNIYEQYF	TGTGCCAGCAGCAAGCGGAATATCTACGAGCAGTACTTC
TRBV6-6	TRBJ1-5	.	TRBD1	CASSYPRGFNQPQHF	TGTGCCAGCAGTTACCCCAGGGGGTTCAATCAGCCCCAGCATTTT
TRBV7-2	TRBJ2-3	.	TRBD2	CASSLLAGADTQYF	TGTGCCAGCAGCCTACTAGCGGGGGCAGATACGCAGTATTTT
TRBV28	TRBJ1-4	.	.	CASSSSGSSDEKLFF	TGTGCCAGCAGTTCATCCGGGAGTTCGGATGAAAAACTGTTTTTT
TRBV7-2	TRBJ1-1	once	.	CASSPGRNTEAFF	TGTGCCAGCAGCCCCGGCCGGAACACTGAAGCTTTCTTT
TRBV4-1	TRBJ1-6	.	.	CASSQEGISPLHF	TGCGCCAGCAGCCAAGAGGGCATTTCACCCCTCCACTTT
TRBV15	TRBJ2-1	.	TRBD2	CATTLAGDSYNEQFF	TGTGCCACCACCCTAGCGGGGGACTCCTACAATGAGCAGTTCTTC
TRBV7-2	TRBJ2-5	.	TRBD2	CASSLSGGAETQYF	TGTGCCAGCAGTTTAAGCGGGGGGGCGGAGACCCAGTACTTC
TRBV27	TRBJ1-6	once	.	CASSLGTSNSPLHF	TGTGCCAGCAGTTTAGGGACAAGTAATTCACCCCTCCACTTT
TRBV19	TRBJ2-3	.	.	CASSDPDPSTDTQYF	TGTGCCAGTAGCGACCCGGACCCTAGCACAGATACGCAGTATTTT
TRBV4-2	TRBJ2-7	.	.	CASSQSLGLTTRTYEQYF	TGTGCCAGCAGCCAATCGTTGGGCCTCACGACAAGAACCTACGAGCAGTACTTC
TRBV6-5	TRBJ2-5	.	.	CASRPGKQETQYF	TGTGCCAGCCGGCCCGGGAAACAAGAGACCCAGTACTTC
TRBV5-1	TRBJ1-3	.	TRBD1	CASSLAGTAGGNTIYF	TGCGCCAGCAGCCTAGCCGGGACAGCTGGGGGAAACACCATATATTTT
TRBV5-6	TRBJ2-2	.	TRBD1	CASSLAPGQGRTGELFF	TGTGCCAGCAGCTTGGCCCCGGGACAGGGAAGAACCGGGGAGCTGTTTTTT
TRBV27	TRBJ2-7	.	.	CASSPNGFYEQYF	TGTGCCAGCAGTCCAAACGGGTTCTACGAGCAGTACTTC
TRBV4-1	TRBJ1-2	.	TRBD1	CASSLQDRANYGYTF	TGCGCCAGCAGCCTGCAGGACAGGGCTAACTATGGCTACACCTTC
TRBV5-1	TRBJ2-3	.	TRBD2	CASSFAAGGPDTQYF	TGCGCCAGCAGCTTTGCAGCGGGAGGGCCAGATACGCAGTATTTT